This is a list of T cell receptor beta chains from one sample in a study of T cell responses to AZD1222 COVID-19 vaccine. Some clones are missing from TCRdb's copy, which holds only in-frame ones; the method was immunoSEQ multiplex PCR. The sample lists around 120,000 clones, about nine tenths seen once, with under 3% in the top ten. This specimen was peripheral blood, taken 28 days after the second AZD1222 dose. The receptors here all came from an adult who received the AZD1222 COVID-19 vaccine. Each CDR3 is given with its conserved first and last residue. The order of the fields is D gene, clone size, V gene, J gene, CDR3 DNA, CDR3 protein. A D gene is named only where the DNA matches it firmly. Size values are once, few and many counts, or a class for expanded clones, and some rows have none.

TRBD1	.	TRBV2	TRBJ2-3	TGTGCCAGCAGTAGGGACAGGGGAGGGACAGATACGCAGTATTTT	CASSRDRGGTDTQYF
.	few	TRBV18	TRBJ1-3	TGTGCCAGCTCTCAAGATATCTCTGGAAACACCATATATTTT	CASSQDISGNTIYF
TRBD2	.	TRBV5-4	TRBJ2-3	TGTGCCAGCAGCATAGCGGGGGCACTCACAGATACGCAGTATTTT	CASSIAGALTDTQYF
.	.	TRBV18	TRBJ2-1	TGTGCCAGCTCACCACTGGACAGTTTTCCCTACAATGAGCAGTTCTTC	CASSPLDSFPYNEQFF
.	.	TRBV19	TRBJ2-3	TGTGCCAGTAGTCTAAGGGGAGCGGGCACAGATACGCAGTATTTT	CASSLRGAGTDTQYF
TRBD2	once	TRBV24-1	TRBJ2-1	TGTGCCACCTCTGGAGGGCCGGGAGGACAAACTTACAATGAGCAGTTCTTC	CATSGGPGGQTYNEQFF
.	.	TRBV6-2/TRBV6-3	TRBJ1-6	TGTGCCAGCAGCCCATCGGGGGCCCAAAATTCACCCCTCCACTTT	CASSPSGAQNSPLHF
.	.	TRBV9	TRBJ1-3	TGTGCCAGCAGCGTATTCGACAGTAATGGAAACACCATATATTTT	CASSVFDSNGNTIYF
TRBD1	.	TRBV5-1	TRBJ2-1	TGCGCCAGCAGCTTTGGACAGGGGAGCAATGAGCAGTTCTTC	CASSFGQGSNEQFF
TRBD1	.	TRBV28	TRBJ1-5	TGTGCCAGCAGCCTAACAGGGGGCAGCAATCAGCCCCAGCATTTT	CASSLTGGSNQPQHF
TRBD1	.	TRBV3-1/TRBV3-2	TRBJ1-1	TGTGCCAGCAGACACAGGGGCGCCACTGAAGCTTTCTTT	CASRHRGATEAFF
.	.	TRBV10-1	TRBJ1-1	TGCGCCAGCAACCATGGGACACGCGCTGAAGCTTTCTTT	CASNHGTRAEAFF
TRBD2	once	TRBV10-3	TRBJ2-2	TGTGCCATCAGTGAGGGTAGCGGGGGGAACACCGGGGAGCTGTTTTTT	CAISEGSGGNTGELFF
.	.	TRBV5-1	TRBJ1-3	TGCGCCAGCAGCTTATTTCAAACAGGTGCCTCTGGAAACACCATATATTTT	CASSLFQTGASGNTIYF
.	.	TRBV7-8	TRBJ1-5	TGTGCCAGCAGCTTTGGGACCCGAACTAGCAATCAGCCCCAGCATTTT	CASSFGTRTSNQPQHF
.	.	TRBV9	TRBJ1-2	TGTGCCAGCAGCGTAGGGGGTTCCGTTAACTATGGCTACACCTTC	CASSVGGSVNYGYTF
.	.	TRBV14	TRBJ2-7	TGTGCCAGCAGCCAGGTGCTTGGGTCCTACGAGCAGTACTTC	CASSQVLGSYEQYF
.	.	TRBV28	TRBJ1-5	TGTGCCAGCTCATGGTCGAATCAGCCCCAGCATTTT	CASSWSNQPQHF
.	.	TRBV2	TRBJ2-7	TGTGCCAGTACGACCGGGACTTTTTCCTACGAGCAGTACTTC	CASTTGTFSYEQYF
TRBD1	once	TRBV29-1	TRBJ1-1	TGCAGCGTCGTAACAGGGGGGTTCACTGAAGCTTTCTTT	CSVVTGGFTEAFF
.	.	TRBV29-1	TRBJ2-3	TGCAGCGTTGATGCAGGGTGGGGGTCAGATACGCAGTATTTT	CSVDAGWGSDTQYF
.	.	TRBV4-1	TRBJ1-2	TGCGCCAGCAGCCAAGATCGACTGGGAAATGGCTACACCTTC	CASSQDRLGNGYTF
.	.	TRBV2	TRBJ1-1	TGTGCCAGCAGTATCGACAGTAGGACTGAAGCTTTCTTT	CASSIDSRTEAFF
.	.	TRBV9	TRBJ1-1	TGTGCCAGCAGCGTAGTTTGGGGCACTGAAGCTTTCTTT	CASSVVWGTEAFF
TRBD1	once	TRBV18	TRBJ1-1	TGTGCCAGCTCACCGGGACAGAGGGCCACTGAAGCTTTCTTT	CASSPGQRATEAFF
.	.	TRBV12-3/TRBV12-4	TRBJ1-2	TGTGCCAGCAGTTTGAGAGGGACCGGCTACACCTTC	CASSLRGTGYTF
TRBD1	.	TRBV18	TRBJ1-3	TGTGCCAGCTCACGTCCCGGGACAGGGCGGTCTGGAAACACCATATATTTT	CASSRPGTGRSGNTIYF
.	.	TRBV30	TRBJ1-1	TGTGCCTGGACGCGGGATCGGAACACTGAAGCTTTCTTT	CAWTRDRNTEAFF
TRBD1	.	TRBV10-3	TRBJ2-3	TGTGCCATCAGGGGACAGGGATTCTATACGCAGTATTTT	CAIRGQGFYTQYF
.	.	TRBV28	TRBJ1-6	TGTGCCAGCGACCGGGACAAGAATTCACCCCTCCACTTT	CASDRDKNSPLHF
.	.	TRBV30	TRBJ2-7	TGTGCCTGCTCCACAGGTATCTCCTACGAGCAGTACTTC	CACSTGISYEQYF
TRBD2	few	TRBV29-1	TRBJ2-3	TGCAGCGGCCAAGCGGGGGGGAGAGATACGCAGTATTTT	CSGQAGGRDTQYF
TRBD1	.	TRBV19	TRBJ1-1	TGTGCCACCGCGTTAGTTAGACAGGGAAGGACTGAAGCTTTCTTT	CATALVRQGRTEAFF
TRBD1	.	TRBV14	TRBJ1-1	TGTGCCAGCAGCCAGGGACAGATCGGACACACTGAAGCTTTCTTT	CASSQGQIGHTEAFF
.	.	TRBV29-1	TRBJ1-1	TGCAGCGGAACCCCAGGGTTGAACACTGAAGCTTTCTTT	CSGTPGLNTEAFF
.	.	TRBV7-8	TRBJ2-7	TGTGCCAGCAGCTTAGATGGCGCCTTGGGCGAGCAGTACTTC	CASSLDGALGEQYF
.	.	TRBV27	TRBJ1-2	TGTGCCAGCAGTTTAAAGGGTGCCTATGGCTACACCTTC	CASSLKGAYGYTF
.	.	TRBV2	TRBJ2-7	TGTGCCAGCAGTGTGATCTCCTACGAGCAGTACTTC	CASSVISYEQYF
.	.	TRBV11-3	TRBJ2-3	TGTGCCAGCAGCTTGGGAACAGGGGAGGGAGATACGCAGTATTTT	CASSLGTGEGDTQYF
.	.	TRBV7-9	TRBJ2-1	TGTGCCAGCAGCTTAAGCCGGGGCCCCGGGGTGGGCAATGAGCAGTTCTTC	CASSLSRGPGVGNEQFF
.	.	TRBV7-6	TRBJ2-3	TGTGCCAGCAGCTTAGGTCTGCCTAGCACAGATACGCAGTATTTT	CASSLGLPSTDTQYF
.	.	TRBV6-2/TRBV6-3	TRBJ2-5	TGTGCCAGCAGTTACATTGGACAGAACCAAGAGACCCAGTACTTC	CASSYIGQNQETQYF
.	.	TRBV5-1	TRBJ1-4	TGCGCCAGCAGCCTGGACGTGGAGGAAAAACTGTTTTTT	CASSLDVEEKLFF
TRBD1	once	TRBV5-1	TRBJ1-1	TGCGCCAGCAGCTCCTCCGGGACAGGGAAAGCTTTCTTT	CASSSSGTGKAFF
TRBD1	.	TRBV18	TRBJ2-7	TGTGCCAGCTCACCTCGAGGGGACAGGGTAACATACGAGCAGTACTTC	CASSPRGDRVTYEQYF
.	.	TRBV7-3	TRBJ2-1	TGTGCCAGCAGCCACCGTGGCGGTCGAGTTGAGCAGTTCTTC	CASSHRGGRVEQFF
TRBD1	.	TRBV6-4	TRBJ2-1	TGTGCCAGCAGTGCACAGGGGGCCACCTACAATGAGCAGTTCTTC	CASSAQGATYNEQFF